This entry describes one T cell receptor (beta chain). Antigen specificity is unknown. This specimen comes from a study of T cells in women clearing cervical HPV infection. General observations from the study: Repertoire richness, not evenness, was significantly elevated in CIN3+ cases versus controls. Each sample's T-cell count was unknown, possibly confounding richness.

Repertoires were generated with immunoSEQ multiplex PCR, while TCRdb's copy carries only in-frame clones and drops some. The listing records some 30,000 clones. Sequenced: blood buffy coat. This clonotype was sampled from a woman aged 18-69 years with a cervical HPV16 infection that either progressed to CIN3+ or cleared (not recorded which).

This chain's CDR3 is CASSLDNTNTEAFF. CDR3 bases read: TGTGCCAGCAGCTTGGATAACACGAACACTGAA. V is TRBV5-4 and J is TRBJ1-1; D remains ambiguous. The sequenced fragment ends 3 residues before the CDR3 boundary, so the rest is inferred from the germline J gene. Germline V gene data show CDR1 as SGHNT and CDR2 as YYREEE (reference sequence). The CDR3 length is 14 residues. Trimming took off 0 bases at V and 1 base at J, with 7 bases between the two ends.